This T cell receptor (beta chain) was identified in a study of cytomegalovirus exposure and HLA in healthy donors. Study-wide points: Among TCR beta chains, those listed as cytomegalovirus-associated numbered some 170. It was reportedly the case that the classifier diagnosed cytomegalovirus status with high specificity and sensitivity.

As regards this clone: Its cognate antigen is unknown.

The CDR3 contains 17 residues. Germline values: CDR1 MNHEY, CDR2 SMNVEV (reference sequence). V was pared by 4 bases and J by 0 bases, with 13 bases between. Generated by immunoSEQ multiplex PCR, the TCRdb table keeps only in-frame clones and is missing some. This table has about 270,000 clones, approximately 86% appearing once. The sequenced sample consisted of PBMCs. The clonotype originates from a woman under 30 in good health and CMV-seronegative. The chain couples TRBV27 to TRBJ1-6; weak D call: TRBD1 (6 bases). CDR3 coding DNA: TGTGCCAGCAGTTCGCCGACAGGAAGCTCCTATAATTCACCCCTCCACTTT. Translated, it gives CASSSPTGSSYNSPLHF.